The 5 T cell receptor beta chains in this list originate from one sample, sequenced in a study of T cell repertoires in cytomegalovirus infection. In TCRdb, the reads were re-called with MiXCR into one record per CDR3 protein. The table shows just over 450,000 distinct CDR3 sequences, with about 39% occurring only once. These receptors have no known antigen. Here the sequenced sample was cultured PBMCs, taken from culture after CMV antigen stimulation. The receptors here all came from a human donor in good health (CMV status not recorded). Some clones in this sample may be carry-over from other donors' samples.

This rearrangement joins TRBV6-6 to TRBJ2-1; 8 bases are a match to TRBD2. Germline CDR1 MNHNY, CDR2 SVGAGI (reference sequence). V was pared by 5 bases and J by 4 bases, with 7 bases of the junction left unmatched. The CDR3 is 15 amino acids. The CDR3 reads CASSLYRGGYNEQFF. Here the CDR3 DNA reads TGTGCCAGCAGTCTTTATCGGGGGGGGTACAATGAGCAGTTCTTC.

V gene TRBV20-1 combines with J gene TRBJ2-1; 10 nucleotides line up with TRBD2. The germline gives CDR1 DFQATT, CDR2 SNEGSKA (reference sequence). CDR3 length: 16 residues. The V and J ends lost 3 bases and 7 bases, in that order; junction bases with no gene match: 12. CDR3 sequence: CSARASGSWGANEQFF. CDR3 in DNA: TGCAGTGCTAGGGCTAGCGGGAGCTGGGGAGCAAATGAGCAGTTCTTC.

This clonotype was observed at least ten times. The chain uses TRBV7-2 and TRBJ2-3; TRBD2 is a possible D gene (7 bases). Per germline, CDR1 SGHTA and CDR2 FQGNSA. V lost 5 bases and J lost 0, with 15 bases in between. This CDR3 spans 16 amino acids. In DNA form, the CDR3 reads TGTGCCAGCAGCCCCAAGGGGGAGGGGAGCACAGATACGCAGTATTTT. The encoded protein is CASSPKGEGSTDTQYF.

Here the CDR3 reads CASSPRTLSGNTIYF. Written as DNA, the CDR3 is TGCGCCAGCAGCCCCCGGACACTCTCTGGAAACACCATATATTTT. This rearrangement joins TRBV4-1 to TRBJ1-3, with D perhaps TRBD1 (5 bases). The germline V gene has CDR1 MGHRA and CDR2 YSYEKL. Trimming cost V 4 bases and J 0 bases, with 10 bases left between them. The CDR3 has 15 residues.

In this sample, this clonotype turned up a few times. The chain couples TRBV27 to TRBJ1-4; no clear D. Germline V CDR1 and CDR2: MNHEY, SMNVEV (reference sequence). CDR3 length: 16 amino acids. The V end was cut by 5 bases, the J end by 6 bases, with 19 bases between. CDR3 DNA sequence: TGTGCCAGCAGTCGCGGGTTTTTCTCTGAAGATGAAAAACTGTTTTTT. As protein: CASSRGFFSEDEKLFF.